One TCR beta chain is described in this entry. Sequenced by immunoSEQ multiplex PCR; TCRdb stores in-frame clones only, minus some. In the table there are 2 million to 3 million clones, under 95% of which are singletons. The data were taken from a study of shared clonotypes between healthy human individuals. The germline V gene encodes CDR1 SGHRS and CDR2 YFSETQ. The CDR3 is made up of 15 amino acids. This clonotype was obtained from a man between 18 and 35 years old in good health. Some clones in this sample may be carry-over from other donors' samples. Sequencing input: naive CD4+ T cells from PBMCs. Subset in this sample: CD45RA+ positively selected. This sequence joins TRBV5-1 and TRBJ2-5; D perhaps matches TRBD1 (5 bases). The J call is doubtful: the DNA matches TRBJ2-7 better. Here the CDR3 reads CASSHTSQGTYEQYF. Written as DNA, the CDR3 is TGCGCCAGCAGCCATACCTCGCAGGGCACCTACGAGCAGTACTTC.